The 30 T cell receptor beta chains in this list originate from one sample, sequenced in a study of cytomegalovirus exposure and HLA in healthy donors. The assay was immunoSEQ multiplex PCR, and TCRdb's table has in-frame clones only and misses some. Of some 99,000 clones listed, almost 90% are singletons. The specimen was PBMCs. The source is a woman younger than 35 in good health and CMV-seronegative.

The V call is TRBV11-2, the J call TRBJ2-2, with D uncertain. There are 13 residues in the CDR3. Trimming stripped 5 bases from V and 6 bases from J, with 10 bases between. Per germline, CDR1 SGHAT and CDR2 FQNNGV. CDR3 residues: CASSPLRSGELFF. As DNA, the CDR3 is TGTGCCAGCAGCCCATTGAGGTCCGGGGAGCTGTTTTTT. The full variable domain, rest sourced from reference TRBV11-2 and TRBJ2-2, is EAGVAQSPRYKIIEKRQSVAFWCNPISGHATLYWYQQILGQGPKLLIQFQNNGVVDDSQLPKDRFSAERLKGVDSTLKIQPAKLEDSAVYLCASSPLRSGELFFGEGSRLTVL.

This clone appeared a single time. The V gene is TRBV6-1, the J gene TRBJ1-1; D is possibly TRBD1 (5 bases). The ends were cut back, 8 bases at V and 5 bases at J, with 18 bases in the middle. The CDR3 has 14 residues. Germline values: CDR1 MNHNS, CDR2 SASEGT. This CDR3 is CASSPADSRTEAFF. The CDR3 coding sequence is TGTGCCAGCTCCCCAGCAGACAGTAGAACTGAAGCTTTCTTT.

The chain couples TRBV6-1 to TRBJ2-7; 9 bases fit TRBD1. V gave up 6 bases and J gave up 6 bases; unmatched junction bases: 12. The CDR3 loop spans 15 amino acids. Germline CDR1 is MNHNS and CDR2 is SASEGT. The CDR3 sequence: CASRRPGTGSGEQYF. The CDR3 DNA follows: TGTGCCAGCAGACGACCCGGGACAGGGTCAGGCGAGCAGTACTTC.

The chain joins TRBV28 to TRBJ2-3; no clear D gene. The CDR3 is 12 residues long. The germline CDR1 and CDR2 sequences are MDHEN and SYDVKM. Trimming took 6 bases from V and 2 from J, leaving 6 bases between them. CDR3 DNA: TGTGCCAGCAGCCTACTCACAGATACGCAGTATTTT. Translating it yields CASSLLTDTQYF. Full variable domain (rest looked up from reference TRBV28 and TRBJ2-3): DVKVTQSSRYLVKRTGEKVFLECVQDMDHENMFWYRQDPGLGLRLIYFSYDVKMKEKGDIPEGYSVSREKKERFSLILESASTNQTSMYLCASSLLTDTQYFGPGTRLTVL.

This clone was counted once. This sequence joins TRBV7-2 and TRBJ1-2; the match to TRBD1 covers 9 bases. V dropped 6 bases and J dropped 5; count of bases not matched to a gene: 10. The CDR3 contains 15 residues. Germline lookup yields CDR1 SGHTA and CDR2 FQGNSA. The CDR3 bases are TGTGCCAGCAGTCGCCCCGGGACAGGGTATTATGGCTACACCTTC. The encoded protein is CASSRPGTGYYGYTF.

The chain uses TRBV28 and TRBJ2-3; weak D call: TRBD1 (6 bases). Germline V gene data show CDR1 as MDHEN and CDR2 as SYDVKM. The length of the CDR3 is 17 residues. V lost 4 bases and J lost 2, with 19 bases in between. The CDR3 bases are TGTGCCAGCAGTTGGGCAGGGGTGAACCCAGACACAGATACGCAGTATTTT. Its protein is CASSWAGVNPDTDTQYF.

This clone was found a few times. The J gene is TRBJ2-5, the V gene TRBV4-1; D remains ambiguous. V lost 3 bases and J 7 bases, leaving 9 bases between the germline ends. Germline-derived CDR1 and CDR2 are MGHRA and YSYEKL. The CDR3 is 12 amino acids. As DNA, the CDR3 is TGCGCCAGCAGCCACCCCTTAATGACCCAGTACTTC. This codes for CASSHPLMTQYF.

The chain employs TRBV28 and TRBJ1-2; D unclear. With 11 bases removed from V and 8 bases from J, the gap between germline ends came to 21 bases. Germline CDR1 MDHEN, CDR2 SYDVKM. This CDR3 comprises 13 residues. Written as DNA, the CDR3 is TGTGCCGGAACCGGAGGCCACCGCGGGGGCTACACCTTC. Protein product: CAGTGGHRGGYTF.

Here the CDR3 DNA reads TGTGCCTGGGACAGGGGTTTTCAGCCCCAGCATTTT. It translates to CAWDRGFQPQHF. The chain carries TRBV30 and TRBJ1-5, with TRBD1 matching 8 bases. The CDR3 has 12 amino acids. Germline loops: CDR1 GTSNPN, CDR2 SVGIG (reference sequence). The J segment lost 6 bases and the V segment lost 5 bases, leaving 3 bases of the junction unmatched.

The genes are TRBV5-3 and TRBJ1-1, with no clear D. TRBV5-3 belongs to the ORF category, with a function that is uncertain. This CDR3 contains 16 residues. The V end lost 3 bases, the J end lost 2 bases, and 17 bases lay between the germline ends. The CDR3 is CARSSSTEEGNTEAFF. CDR3 bases: TGTGCCAGAAGCTCGAGCACCGAGGAGGGAAACACTGAAGCTTTCTTT.

The V and J genes are TRBV7-9 and TRBJ2-1, with unresolved D. This CDR3 has 16 residues. Trimming removed 5 bases at V and 4 bases at J, with 18 bases between. Germline V lookup: CDR1 SEHNR, CDR2 FQNEAQ (reference sequence). The CDR3 is CASSPIAGDQYNEQFF. CDR3 bases: TGTGCCAGCAGCCCCATTGCCGGAGATCAATACAATGAGCAGTTCTTC.

The chain has TRBV7-9 and TRBJ2-1, with a possible D match to TRBD1 (5 bases). Germline CDR1 SEHNR, CDR2 FQNEAQ (reference sequence). The CDR3 totals 12 residues. Trimming left V 2 bases short and J 8 bases short, with 7 bases between. The CDR3 region is CASSLQGDEQFF. The CDR3 DNA reads TGTGCCAGCAGCTTACAAGGGGATGAGCAGTTCTTC.

The chain employs TRBV9 and TRBJ2-5, with 7 bases lining up with TRBD2. The CDR3 loop spans 15 amino acids. Germline V lookup: CDR1 SGDLS, CDR2 YYNGEE. V shed 3 bases and J 4 bases; nucleotides not matched to a gene: 9. The CDR3 reads CASSALGAGLETQYF. The CDR3 region has the DNA TGTGCCAGCAGCGCCTTGGGAGCGGGATTAGAGACCCAGTACTTC.

The rearrangement uses TRBV2 and TRBJ2-5, with 7 bases that match TRBD1. V gave up 1 base and J gave up 4 bases; unmatched junction bases: 0. Germline CDR1 is SNHLY and CDR2 is FYNNEI. The CDR3 has 13 residues. The CDR3 nucleotides are TGTGCCAGCAGTGAAGGGACAGGAGAGACCCAGTACTTC. It is translated as CASSEGTGETQYF.

The gene calls are TRBV7-2 and TRBJ2-1; 9 bases align to TRBD2. Germline trimming cut 1 base from V and 4 bases from J; bases unmatched to any gene: 8. CDR1 SGHTA and CDR2 FQGNSA come from the germline V gene. CDR3 size: 17 residues. For the CDR3, the DNA is TGTGCCAGCAGCTTAGGAGTTAGCGGGGGCCCTTACAATGAGCAGTTCTTC. It translates to CASSLGVSGGPYNEQFF.

V usage is TRBV6-4 and J usage is TRBJ2-6, with 9 bases lining up with TRBD1. V trimming: 7 bases; J trimming: 0 bases; junction bases outside the gene matches: 1. The CDR3 contains 15 residues. Germline CDR1 and CDR2: MRHNA and SNTAGT. The CDR3 reads CASTDRGSGANVLTF. The CDR3 region has the DNA TGTGCCAGCACGGACAGGGGCTCTGGGGCCAACGTCCTGACTTTC.

This clone showed up just once. V gene TRBV18 combines with J gene TRBJ2-1; D possibly corresponds to TRBD1 (5 bases). Trimming took 2 bases from V and 1 from J, leaving 21 bases between them. Germline V lookup: CDR1 KGHSH, CDR2 LQKENI. There are 19 residues in the CDR3. The CDR3 here is CASSPVDALRGVSYNEQFF. The CDR3 DNA follows: TGTGCCAGCTCACCAGTTGACGCCCTAAGGGGCGTTTCCTACAATGAGCAGTTCTTC.

This chain connects TRBV30 to TRBJ2-5; 9 bases fit TRBD1. The CDR3 is made up of 14 amino acids. Germline lookup yields CDR1 GTSNPN and CDR2 SVGIG (reference sequence). After removal of 2 bases from V and 4 bases from J, the junction contained 5 bases not matched to a gene. The CDR3 here is CAWSFTGGGETQYF. DNA of the CDR3: TGTGCCTGGAGTTTCACAGGGGGCGGAGAGACCCAGTACTTC.

This chain links TRBV27 with TRBJ1-4; TRBD1 agrees at 9 bases. The length of the CDR3 is 14 residues. The junction had 4 bases not matched to a gene; V was cut back by 6 bases and J by 5 bases. Germline assignment: CDR1 MNHEY and CDR2 SMNVEV (reference sequence). The chain's CDR3 is CASSTTGGNEKLFF. Here the CDR3 DNA reads TGTGCCAGCAGCACGACAGGGGGGAATGAAAAACTGTTTTTT.

The chain joins TRBV2 to TRBJ1-6; the match to TRBD1 covers 9 bases. Unmatched junction bases numbered 11, after V lost 6 bases and J lost 5 bases. Germline V CDR1 and CDR2: SNHLY, FYNNEI. The CDR3 totals 17 residues. The CDR3 DNA follows: TGTGCCAGCAGGGGACAGGGTATTGTGGGGGATAATTCACCCCTCCACTTT. This codes for CASRGQGIVGDNSPLHF. Drawing the rest from reference TRBV2 and TRBJ1-6, the complete variable domain is EPEVTQTPSHQVTQMGQEVILRCVPISNHLYFYWYRQILGQKVEFLVSFYNNEISEKSEIFDDQFSVERPDGSNFTLKIRSTKLEDSAMYFCASRGQGIVGDNSPLHFGNGTRLTVT.

This chain uses TRBV15 with TRBJ2-4, with D possibly TRBD2 on 5 matching bases. The CDR3 runs to 16 residues. The germline V and J ends were trimmed by 3 bases and 0 bases, with 12 bases remaining between them. Germline CDR1 is LNHNV and CDR2 is YYDKDF (reference sequence). The CDR3 sequence: CATSSKRSLAKNIQYF. The CDR3, as DNA: TGTGCCACCAGCAGCAAGCGGAGTCTAGCCAAAAACATTCAGTACTTC.

The V call is TRBV5-4, the J call TRBJ2-3; 8 bases map to TRBD2. V lost 0 bases, J lost 5 bases, and 11 bases stayed unmatched. The CDR3 is 17 amino acids. From germline, CDR1 is SGHNT and CDR2 YYREEE (reference sequence). The chain's CDR3 is CASSLDPLGGAVDTQYF. The CDR3 nucleotides read TGTGCCAGCAGCTTGGATCCTCTCGGGGGGGCCGTAGATACGCAGTATTTT.

The chain recombines TRBV29-1 with TRBJ2-5, with D possibly matching TRBD1 (5 bases). CDR3 length: 14 amino acids. Per germline, CDR1 SQVTM and CDR2 ANQGSEA. V lost 2 bases, J lost 5 bases, and 15 bases lay in between. CDR3 protein: CSVETPRSGETQYF. DNA for the CDR3: TGCAGCGTTGAAACTCCCCGGTCAGGGGAGACCCAGTACTTC.

The chain joins TRBV2 to TRBJ1-2, with TRBD1 matching over 7 bases. The CDR3 is made up of 17 amino acids. The germline V gene encodes CDR1 SNHLY and CDR2 FYNNEI. V gave up 10 bases and J gave up 3 bases; unmatched junction bases: 20. For the CDR3, the DNA is TGTGCCACGGCAGCAGTGATGCCCACCGGGACAGACTATGGCTACACCTTC. It translates to CATAAVMPTGTDYGYTF.

This clone appeared once. J is TRBJ1-3 and V is TRBV30; perhaps TRBD1 as D (5 bases). Deletions cut 5 bases from V and 0 bases from J, with 14 bases between. The CDR3 runs 15 residues. Germline V gene lookup returns CDR1 GTSNPN and CDR2 SVGIG (reference sequence). CDR3 sequence (DNA): TGTGCCTGGTCGTCAGGGCCTCTCTCTGGAAACACCATATATTTT. The encoded protein is CAWSSGPLSGNTIYF.

The chain is built from TRBV23-1 and TRBJ1-1, with D possibly being TRBD1 (5 bases). TRBV23-1 is treated as an ORF (open reading frame) with a function not yet certain. The CDR3 is made up of 13 amino acids. The germline V and J ends were trimmed by 0 bases and 7 bases, with 9 bases remaining between them. In DNA form, the CDR3 reads TGCGCCAGCAGTCAATCCCGGACACTTGAAGCTTTCTTT. Translation: CASSQSRTLEAFF.

At least ten counts were recorded for this clone. J is TRBJ1-4 and V is TRBV28; TRBD1 agrees at 7 bases. The CDR3 totals 13 residues. J was trimmed by 8 bases and V by 6 bases; bases with no gene match: 6. The germline V gene has CDR1 MDHEN and CDR2 SYDVKM. The CDR3 region has the DNA TGTGCCAGCAGGACAGGGTGGGCCGAAAAACTGTTTTTT. This gives the protein CASRTGWAEKLFF.

This chain joins TRBV18 and TRBJ2-3; D unclear. CDR1 is KGHSH and CDR2 is LQKENI in the germline V gene. V gave up 3 bases and J gave up 5 bases, with 12 bases separating them. CDR3 size: 14 residues. The CDR3 nucleotides read TGTGCCAGCTCACCGACCGGCGAGGAAGATACGCAGTATTTT. This gives the protein CASSPTGEEDTQYF.

The chain links TRBV28 to TRBJ2-3; D gene unclear. Germline CDR1 and CDR2: MDHEN and SYDVKM. The V end lost 5 bases, the J end lost 6 bases, and 18 bases lay between the germline ends. The CDR3 is 15 amino acids. The DNA of the CDR3 is TGTGCCAGCAGTCCCAACCAGGTCATTACGGATACGCAGTATTTT. Amino acids: CASSPNQVITDTQYF.

The J gene is TRBJ2-7, the V gene TRBV18; the D gene is possibly TRBD2 (5 bases). The CDR3 has 12 amino acids. The germline V gene encodes CDR1 KGHSH and CDR2 LQKENI. V lost 6 bases and J 5 bases, leaving 11 bases between the germline ends. In DNA, the CDR3 is TGTGCCAGCTCGCCGCTCGGGAACGAGCAGTACTTC. It is translated as CASSPLGNEQYF.